The 9 T cell receptor beta chains given below trace back to one sample, sequenced in a study of T cells after posttransplantation cyclophosphamide. Assay used: immunoSEQ multiplex PCR; TCRdb lists only in-frame clones, some missing. The specimen gives about 25,000 clones without singletons; the ten biggest hold less than 2%. A marrow graft followed busulfan-fludarabine conditioning, with cyclophosphamide on days +3 and +4. The sequences come from PBMCs, collected after allogeneic stem cell transplant with posttransplant cyclophosphamide. The receptors shown here come from a young adult male patient who received an allogeneic stem cell transplant from a related donor, was CMV-positive, and had no GVHD. Some T cells could come from the graft donor.

This clone showed up many times. The CDR3 nucleotides are TGTGCCAGTAGTATAGGGGACAGCAGCTCCTACGAGCAGTACTTC. It is translated as CASSIGDSSSYEQYF. The chain links TRBV19 to TRBJ2-7; 7 nucleotides agree with TRBD1. The CDR3 extends over 15 amino acids. V lost 1 base, J lost 0 bases, and 3 bases stayed unmatched. Germline V gene lookup returns CDR1 LNHDA and CDR2 SQIVND (reference sequence).

This clone was observed many times. V is TRBV6-5 and J is TRBJ2-5; weak D call: TRBD2 (5 bases). The V gene lost 4 bases and the J gene lost 2 bases, with 14 bases spanning the gap. Germline CDR1 MNHEY, CDR2 SVGAGI. The CDR3 is 15 amino acids. The CDR3 nucleotides read TGTGCCAGCAGTTTCGTAGCTACGGGACAAGAGACCCAGTACTTC. Residues: CASSFVATGQETQYF.

The table lists this clone with a few counts. The rearrangement links TRBV27 to TRBJ1-4, with D possibly matching TRBD1 (6 bases). The germline V gene has CDR1 MNHEY and CDR2 SMNVEV (reference sequence). This CDR3 spans 21 amino acids. V gave up 6 bases and J gave up 10 bases, with 39 bases separating them. In DNA form, the CDR3 reads TGTGCCAGCAGCGAGTTTCTGGTTTCGCAGGGGCAGCGTTTGGCCTTGGGAAAACTGTTTTTT. Amino acids: CASSEFLVSQGQRLALGKLFF.

This clone was recorded many times. This chain uses TRBV28 with TRBJ2-1, with 7 bases lining up with TRBD2. CDR1 and CDR2 (germline): MDHEN, SYDVKM. The CDR3 spans 16 residues. Germline trimming cut 5 bases from V and 4 bases from J; bases unmatched to any gene: 11. In DNA, the CDR3 is TGTGCCAGCAGTCAGCAGCCTAGCGGACCATACAATGAGCAGTTCTTC. Encoded protein: CASSQQPSGPYNEQFF.

This clone has a count of ten or more. The V and J genes are TRBV4-3 and TRBJ2-2; 12 nucleotides agree with TRBD2. Germline V gene sequence: CDR1 LGHNA, CDR2 YSLEER. The length of the CDR3 is 18 residues. Losses at the gene ends were 4 bases for V and 3 bases for J; bases not matched to a gene: 9. This CDR3 reads CASSPQLLAGGHTGELFF. The CDR3 DNA reads TGCGCCAGCAGCCCCCAACTACTAGCGGGAGGACACACCGGGGAGCTGTTTTTT.

This clone was seen many times. The rearrangement joins TRBV16 to TRBJ2-2, with TRBD1 matching over 7 bases. The CDR3 spans 16 residues. The germline V gene encodes CDR1 KGHSY and CDR2 FQNENV. V lost 2 bases and J lost 0; bases outside the gene matches: 3. The CDR3 region has the DNA TGTGCCAGCAGCCAAGTGGGGACAGCGAACACCGGGGAGCTGTTTTTT. This sequence encodes CASSQVGTANTGELFF.

This clone was seen many times. The chain joins TRBV30 to TRBJ2-7; D possibly corresponds to TRBD1 (5 bases). CDR3 size: 12 residues. V was clipped by 4 bases and J by 3 bases, with 10 bases between them. CDR1 and CDR2 (germline): GTSNPN, SVGIG (reference sequence). CDR3 coding DNA: TGTGCCTGGAAACGGACAAACTACGAGCAGTACTTC. Protein: CAWKRTNYEQYF.

This clone was observed many times. J is TRBJ2-3 and V is TRBV16, with TRBD1 identical over 9 bases. The CDR3 is made up of 15 amino acids. After removal of 4 bases from V and 2 bases from J, the junction contained 4 bases not matched to a gene. Germline-derived CDR1 and CDR2 are KGHSY and FQNENV. For the CDR3, the DNA is TGTGCCAGCAGCCCCTACAGGGGGCACACAGATACGCAGTATTTT. Encoded protein: CASSPYRGHTDTQYF.

This clone was counted ten times or more. This rearrangement joins TRBV7-3 to TRBJ2-3; possibly TRBD1 for D (6 bases). V was trimmed by 3 bases and J by 6 bases, leaving 34 bases between them. CDR1 and CDR2 (germline): SGHTA, FQGTGA. This CDR3 contains 21 residues. The CDR3 coding sequence is TGTGCCAGCAGCTTGGGGGCTTCCTCGGGCCTGGTGGGCTTCGGGGTGGATACGCAGTATTTT. This translates into CASSLGASSGLVGFGVDTQYF.